The present entry profiles one T cell receptor beta chain with its context. Individual cDNA molecules in this library carried unique molecular identifiers. TCRdb reprocessed the RACE reads with MiXCR, giving one entry per CDR3 protein. The sample has some 350,000 distinct CDR3 sequences; under 6.5% are singletons. This entry comes from a study of human T cells and chemical hapten exposure. Described time point: patch test 2, 6 weeks after DPC sensitization. Stated treatment: therapeutic diphenylcyclopropenone sensitization with weekly scalp DPC. Germline V gene lookup returns CDR1 DFQATT and CDR2 SNEGSKA (reference sequence). The CDR3 has 14 amino acids. The V gene lost 7 bases and the J gene lost 1 base, with 13 bases spanning the gap.

The source of this sequence is a woman between 18 and 29 years old with alopecia areata. Some clones in this sample may be carry-over from other donors' samples. The material sequenced was whole blood, taken in connection with sensitization to the hapten diphenylcyclopropenone (DPC). The chain employs TRBV20-1 and TRBJ2-2; D might be TRBD1 or TRBD2, each matching 6 bases. In DNA form, the CDR3 reads TGCAGTGGGACGGGGGCCCGGAACACCGGGGAGCTGTTTTTT. Residues: CSGTGARNTGELFF.